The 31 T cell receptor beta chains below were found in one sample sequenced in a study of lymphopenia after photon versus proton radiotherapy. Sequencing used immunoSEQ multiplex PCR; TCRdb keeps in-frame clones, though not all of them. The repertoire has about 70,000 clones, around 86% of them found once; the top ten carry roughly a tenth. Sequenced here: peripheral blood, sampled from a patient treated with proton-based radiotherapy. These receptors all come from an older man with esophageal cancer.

In nucleotides, the CDR3 is TGTGCCAGCAGCCCGCGACAGGCGAACACTGAAGCTTTCTTT. It translates to CASSPRQANTEAFF. The rearrangement links TRBV7-2 to TRBJ1-1; possible D gene TRBD1, 6 bases. V was pared by 5 bases and J by 1 base, with 11 bases between. The CDR3 consists of 14 residues. CDR1 SGHTA and CDR2 FQGNSA come from the germline V gene.

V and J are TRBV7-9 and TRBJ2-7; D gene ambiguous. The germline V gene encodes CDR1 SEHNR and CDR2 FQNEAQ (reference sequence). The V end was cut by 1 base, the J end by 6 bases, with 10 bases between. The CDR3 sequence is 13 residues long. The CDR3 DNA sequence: TGTGCCAGCAGCTTAGGGTACCTTCGCGAGCAGTACTTC. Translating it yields CASSLGYLREQYF.

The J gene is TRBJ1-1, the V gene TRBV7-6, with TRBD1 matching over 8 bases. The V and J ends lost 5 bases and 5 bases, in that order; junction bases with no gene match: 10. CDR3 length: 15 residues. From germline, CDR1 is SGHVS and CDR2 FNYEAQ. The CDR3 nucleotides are TGTGCCAGCAGCACCGGGACAGGACGAGGAACTGAAGCTTTCTTT. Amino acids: CASSTGTGRGTEAFF.

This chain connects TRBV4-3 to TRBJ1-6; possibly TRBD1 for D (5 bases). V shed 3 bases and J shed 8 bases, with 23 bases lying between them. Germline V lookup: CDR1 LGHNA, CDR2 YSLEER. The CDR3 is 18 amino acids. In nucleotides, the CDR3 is TGCGCCAGCAGCCACCCCGCAGGGCCCCGCTCGGGTGATTCACCCCTCCACTTT. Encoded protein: CASSHPAGPRSGDSPLHF.

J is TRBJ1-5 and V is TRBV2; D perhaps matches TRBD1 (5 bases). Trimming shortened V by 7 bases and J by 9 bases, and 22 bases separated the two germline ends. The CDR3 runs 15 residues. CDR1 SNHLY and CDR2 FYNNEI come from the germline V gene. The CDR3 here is CASKDRLQDTWPQHF. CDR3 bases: TGTGCCAGCAAGGATAGGTTGCAGGACACATGGCCCCAGCATTTT.

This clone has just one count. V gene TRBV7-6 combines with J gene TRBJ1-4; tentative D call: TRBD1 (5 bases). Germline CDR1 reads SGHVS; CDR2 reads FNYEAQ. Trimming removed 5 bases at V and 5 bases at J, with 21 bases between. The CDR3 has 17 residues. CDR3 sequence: CASSRGGLGRLNEKLFF. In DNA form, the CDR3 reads TGTGCCAGCAGCCGGGGGGGGTTAGGACGGCTGAATGAAAAACTGTTTTTT.

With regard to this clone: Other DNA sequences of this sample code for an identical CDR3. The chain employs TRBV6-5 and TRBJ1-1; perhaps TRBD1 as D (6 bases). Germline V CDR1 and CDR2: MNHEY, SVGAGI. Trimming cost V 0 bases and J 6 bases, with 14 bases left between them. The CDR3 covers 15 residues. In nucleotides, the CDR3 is TGTGCCAGCAGTTACTCGGGCAGGGGTTATGCTGAAGCTTTCTTT. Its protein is CASSYSGRGYAEAFF.

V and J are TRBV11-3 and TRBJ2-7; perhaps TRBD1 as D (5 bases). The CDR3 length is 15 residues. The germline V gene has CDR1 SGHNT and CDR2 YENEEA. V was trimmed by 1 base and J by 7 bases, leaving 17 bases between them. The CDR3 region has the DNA TGTGCCAGCAGCTTAGGCAGGACACACTACGAAGAGCAGTACTTC. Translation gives CASSLGRTHYEEQYF.

The CDR3 sequence: CASSLGQEGAAFF. For the CDR3, the DNA is TGCGCCAGCAGCTTGGGGCAGGAAGGGGCAGCTTTCTTT. This chain uses TRBV5-1 with TRBJ1-1, with D possibly matching TRBD1 (5 bases). The CDR3 is made up of 13 amino acids. Germline lookup yields CDR1 SGHRS and CDR2 YFSETQ. Deletions cut 0 bases from V and 10 bases from J, with 13 bases between.

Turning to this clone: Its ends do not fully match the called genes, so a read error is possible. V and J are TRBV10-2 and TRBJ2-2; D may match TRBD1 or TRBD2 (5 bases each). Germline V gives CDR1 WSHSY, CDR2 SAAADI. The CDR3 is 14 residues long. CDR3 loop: CASSSGVGTGELLF. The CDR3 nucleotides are TGCGCCAGCAGCAGCGGAGTGGGGACCGGGGAGCTGCTTTTT.

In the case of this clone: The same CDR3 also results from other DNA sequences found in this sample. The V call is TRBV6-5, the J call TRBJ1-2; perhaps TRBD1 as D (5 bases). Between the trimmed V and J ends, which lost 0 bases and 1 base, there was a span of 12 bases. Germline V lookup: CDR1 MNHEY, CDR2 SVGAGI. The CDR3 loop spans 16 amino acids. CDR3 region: CASSYSWGRGNYGYTF. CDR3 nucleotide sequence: TGTGCCAGCAGTTACTCCTGGGGTAGGGGTAACTATGGCTACACCTTC.

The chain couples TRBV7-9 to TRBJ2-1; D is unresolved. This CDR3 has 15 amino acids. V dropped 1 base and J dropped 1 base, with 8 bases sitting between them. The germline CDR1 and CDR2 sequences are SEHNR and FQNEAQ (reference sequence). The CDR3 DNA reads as TGTGCCAGCAGCTTAGTGGTCGGATCCTACAATGAGCAGTTCTTC. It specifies CASSLVVGSYNEQFF.

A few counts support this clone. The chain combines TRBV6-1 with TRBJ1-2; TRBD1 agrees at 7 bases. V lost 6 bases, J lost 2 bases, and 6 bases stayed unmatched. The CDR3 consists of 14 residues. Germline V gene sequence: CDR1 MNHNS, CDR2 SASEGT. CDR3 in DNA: TGTGCCAGCAGCCGGACAGGCTCCAACTATGGCTACACCTTC. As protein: CASSRTGSNYGYTF.

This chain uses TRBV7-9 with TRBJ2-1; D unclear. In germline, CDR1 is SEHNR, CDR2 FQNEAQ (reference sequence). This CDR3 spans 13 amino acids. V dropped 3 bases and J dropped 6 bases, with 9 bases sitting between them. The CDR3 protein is CASSLAASNEQFF. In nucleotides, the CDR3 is TGTGCCAGCAGCTTGGCGGCCTCCAATGAGCAGTTCTTC.

The CDR3 DNA reads TGCGCCAGCAGTCAATACTCGGGATGCACAGATACGCAGTATTTT. This sequence encodes CASSQYSGCTDTQYF. V gene TRBV23-1 combines with J gene TRBJ2-3; D perhaps matches TRBD2 (5 bases). TRBV23-1 is classed as an ORF, of uncertain function. V was cut by 1 base and J by 1 base, with 9 bases left in between. This CDR3 comprises 15 residues.

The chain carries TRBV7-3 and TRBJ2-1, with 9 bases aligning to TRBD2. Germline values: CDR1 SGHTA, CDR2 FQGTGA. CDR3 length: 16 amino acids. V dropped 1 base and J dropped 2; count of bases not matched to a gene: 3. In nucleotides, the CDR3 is TGTGCCAGCAGCTTAAGCGGGGGGGCCCCCTACAATGAGCAGTTCTTC. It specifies CASSLSGGAPYNEQFF.

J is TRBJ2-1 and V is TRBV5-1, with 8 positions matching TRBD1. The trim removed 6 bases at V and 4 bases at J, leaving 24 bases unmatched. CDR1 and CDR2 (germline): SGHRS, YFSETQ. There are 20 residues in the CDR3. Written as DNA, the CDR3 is TGCGCCAGCAAGCAACCCCTTCCCGGGACAGGATCGCAGCTATACAATGAGCAGTTCTTC. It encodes CASKQPLPGTGSQLYNEQFF.

CDR3 protein: CASSQAGGWANEKLFF. CDR3 nucleotide sequence: TGCGCCAGCAGCCAAGCGGGGGGCTGGGCTAATGAAAAACTGTTTTTT. The V gene is TRBV4-3, the J gene TRBJ1-4, with D tentatively TRBD1 (6 bases). CDR3 size: 16 residues. Germline V gene lookup returns CDR1 LGHNA and CDR2 YSLEER. V was clipped by 1 base and J by 3 bases, with 12 bases between them.

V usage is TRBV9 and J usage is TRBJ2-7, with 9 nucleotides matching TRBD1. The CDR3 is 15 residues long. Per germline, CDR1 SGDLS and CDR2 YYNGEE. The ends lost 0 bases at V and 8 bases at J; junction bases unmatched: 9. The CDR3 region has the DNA TGTGCCAGCAGCGTAGATTTAGGACAGGGGAGGCAGCAGTACTTC. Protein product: CASSVDLGQGRQQYF.

The CDR3 nucleotides read TGTGCCAGCAGCTTCACCGGGACAGGTTATCATGAAAAACTGTTTTTT. Protein sequence: CASSFTGTGYHEKLFF. The chain uses TRBV7-9 and TRBJ1-4; 8 bases map to TRBD1. V was pared by 3 bases and J by 6 bases, with 9 bases of the junction left unmatched. CDR3 length: 16 residues. Germline V gene sequence: CDR1 SEHNR, CDR2 FQNEAQ (reference sequence).

CDR3 sequence: CASSGDRNSPLHF. The CDR3 DNA follows: TGTGCCAGCAGTGGGGACAGAAATTCACCCCTCCACTTT. The chain uses TRBV6-4 and TRBJ1-6; TRBD1 matches at 7 bases. J was trimmed by 7 bases and V by 4 bases; bases with no gene match: 1. Germline V gene sequence: CDR1 MRHNA, CDR2 SNTAGT. The CDR3 is 13 residues long.

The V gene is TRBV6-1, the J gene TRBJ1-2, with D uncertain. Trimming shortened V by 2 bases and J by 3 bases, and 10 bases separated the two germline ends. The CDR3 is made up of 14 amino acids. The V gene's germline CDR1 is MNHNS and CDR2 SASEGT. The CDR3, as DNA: TGTGCCAGCAGTGAACGTCCCGAGGACTATGGCTACACCTTC. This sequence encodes CASSERPEDYGYTF.

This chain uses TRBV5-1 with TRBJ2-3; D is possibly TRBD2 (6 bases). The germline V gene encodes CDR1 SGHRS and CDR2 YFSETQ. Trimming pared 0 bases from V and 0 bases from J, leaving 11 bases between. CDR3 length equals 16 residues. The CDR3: CASSLVGDSSTDTQYF. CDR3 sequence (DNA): TGCGCCAGCAGCTTGGTAGGGGACTCGAGCACAGATACGCAGTATTTT. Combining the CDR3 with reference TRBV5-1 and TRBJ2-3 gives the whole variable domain KAGVTQTPRYLIKTRGQQVTLSCSPISGHRSVSWYQQTPGQGLQFLFEYFSETQRNKGNFPGRFSGRQFSNSRSEMNVSTLELGDSALYLCASSLVGDSSTDTQYFGPGTRLTVL.

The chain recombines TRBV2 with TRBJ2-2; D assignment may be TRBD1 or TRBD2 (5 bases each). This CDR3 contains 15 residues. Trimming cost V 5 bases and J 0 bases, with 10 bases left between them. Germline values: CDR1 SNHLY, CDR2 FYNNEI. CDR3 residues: CASSLEGPNTGELFF. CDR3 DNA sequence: TGTGCCAGCAGTTTAGAGGGGCCGAACACCGGGGAGCTGTTTTTT.

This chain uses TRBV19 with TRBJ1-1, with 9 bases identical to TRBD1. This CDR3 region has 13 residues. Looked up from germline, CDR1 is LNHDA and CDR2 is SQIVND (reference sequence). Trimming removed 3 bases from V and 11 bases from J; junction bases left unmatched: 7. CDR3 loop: CASSIQQGALAFF. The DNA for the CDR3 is TGTGCCAGTAGTATCCAACAGGGGGCCCTGGCTTTCTTT.

The CDR3 here is CASRKPEDGSYNEQFF. The CDR3 nucleotides read TGCGCCAGCAGGAAACCGGAGGATGGCTCCTACAATGAGCAGTTCTTC. The chain uses TRBV5-1 and TRBJ2-1; TRBD2 might be the D (5 bases). In germline, CDR1 is SGHRS, CDR2 YFSETQ. This CDR3 has 16 amino acids. V was shortened by 5 bases and J by 0 bases, with 15 bases between the two germline ends.

CDR3 nucleotide sequence: TGTGCTAGTGGCGCCGTAGGGGCGGAGACCCAGTACTTC. It codes for CASGAVGAETQYF. This chain joins TRBV12-5 and TRBJ2-5; tentatively, D is TRBD1 (5 bases). CDR3 size: 13 residues. Germline V gives CDR1 LGHNT, CDR2 FRNRAP. V gave up 6 bases and J gave up 5 bases, with 13 bases separating them.

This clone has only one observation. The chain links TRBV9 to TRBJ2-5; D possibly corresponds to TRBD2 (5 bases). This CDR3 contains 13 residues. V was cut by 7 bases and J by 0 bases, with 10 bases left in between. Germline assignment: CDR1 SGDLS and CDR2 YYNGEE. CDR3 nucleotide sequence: TGTGCCAGCGCCGGACTGGACCAAGAGACCCAGTACTTC. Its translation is CASAGLDQETQYF.

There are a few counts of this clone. The chain's CDR3 is CASSLPGGIQETQYF. The CDR3 bases are TGTGCCAGCAGCTTGCCGGGAGGTATCCAAGAGACCCAGTACTTC. The chain joins TRBV5-6 to TRBJ2-5; TRBD2 matches at 7 bases. The CDR3 is 15 residues long. V was clipped by 1 base and J by 1 base; unmatched bases: 4. The V gene's germline CDR1 is SGHDT and CDR2 YYEEEE.

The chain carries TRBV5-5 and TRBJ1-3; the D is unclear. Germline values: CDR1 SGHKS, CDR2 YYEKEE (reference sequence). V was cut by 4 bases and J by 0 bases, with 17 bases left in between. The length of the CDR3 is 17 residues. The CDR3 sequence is CASSLQNQASSGNTIYF. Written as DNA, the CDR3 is TGTGCCAGCAGCCTACAGAACCAGGCCTCCTCTGGAAACACCATATATTTT.

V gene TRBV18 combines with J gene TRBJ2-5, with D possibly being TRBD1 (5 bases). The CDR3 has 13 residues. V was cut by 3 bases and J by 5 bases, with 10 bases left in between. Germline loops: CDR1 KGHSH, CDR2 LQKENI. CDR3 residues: CASSPQGMETQYF. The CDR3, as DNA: TGTGCCAGCTCACCGCAGGGAATGGAGACCCAGTACTTC.